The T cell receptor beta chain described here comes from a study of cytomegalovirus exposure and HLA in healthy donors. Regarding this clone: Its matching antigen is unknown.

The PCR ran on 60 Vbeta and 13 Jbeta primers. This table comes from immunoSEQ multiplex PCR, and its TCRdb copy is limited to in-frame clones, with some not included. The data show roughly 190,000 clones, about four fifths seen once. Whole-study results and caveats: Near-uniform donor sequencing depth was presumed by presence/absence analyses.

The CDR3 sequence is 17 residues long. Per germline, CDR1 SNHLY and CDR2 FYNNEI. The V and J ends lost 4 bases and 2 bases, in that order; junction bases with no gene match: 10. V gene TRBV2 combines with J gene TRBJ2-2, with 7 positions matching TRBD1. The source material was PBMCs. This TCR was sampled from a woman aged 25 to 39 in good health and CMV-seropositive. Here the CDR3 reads CASSVRATGPNTGELFF. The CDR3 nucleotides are TGTGCCAGCAGTGTCAGGGCGACAGGGCCTAACACCGGGGAGCTGTTTTTT.